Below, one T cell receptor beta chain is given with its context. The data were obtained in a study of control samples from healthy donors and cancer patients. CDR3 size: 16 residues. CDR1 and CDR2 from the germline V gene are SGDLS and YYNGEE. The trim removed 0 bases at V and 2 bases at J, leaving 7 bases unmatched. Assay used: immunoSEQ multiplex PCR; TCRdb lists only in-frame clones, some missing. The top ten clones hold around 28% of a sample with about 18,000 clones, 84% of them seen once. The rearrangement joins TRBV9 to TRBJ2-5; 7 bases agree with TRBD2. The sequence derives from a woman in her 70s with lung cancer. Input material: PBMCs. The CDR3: CASSVGGGTVQETQYF. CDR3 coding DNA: TGTGCCAGCAGCGTAGGGGGAGGGACGGTACAAGAGACCCAGTACTTC.